These 10 T cell receptor beta chains were sequenced from one sample in a study of T cell responses to AZD1222 COVID-19 vaccine. Using immunoSEQ multiplex PCR, the repertoire was profiled, and TCRdb retains in-frame clones only, with some absent. The sample has 100,000 to 150,000 clones, more than 70% seen once. The sample consisted of peripheral blood, taken on day 0 of AZD1222 vaccination. The receptors here all came from an adult in good health.

The chain is built from TRBV7-9 and TRBJ2-4; perhaps TRBD1 as D (5 bases). CDR3 size: 16 residues. CDR1 and CDR2 from the germline V gene are SEHNR and FQNEAQ (reference sequence). V was shortened by 3 bases and J by 0 bases, with 12 bases between the two germline ends. The CDR3 loop reads CASSFGDSPAKNIQYF. For the CDR3, the DNA is TGTGCCAGCAGCTTCGGCGACAGCCCAGCCAAAAACATTCAGTACTTC.

The chain combines TRBV19 with TRBJ2-1, with no clear D. Per germline, CDR1 LNHDA and CDR2 SQIVND (reference sequence). CDR3 length: 16 residues. V was trimmed by 1 base and J by 6 bases, leaving 16 bases between them. This CDR3 reads CASSIGGRSRANEQFF. The CDR3 coding sequence is TGTGCCAGTAGTATAGGCGGTAGGAGTAGGGCCAATGAGCAGTTCTTC.

The chain has TRBV6-2 or TRBV6-3 and TRBJ1-2; D ambiguous. In germline, CDR1 is MNHEY, CDR2 SVGEGT. V lost 2 bases to trimming and J lost 0 bases, with 7 bases between them. The CDR3 has 14 amino acids. In nucleotides, the CDR3 is TGTGCCAGCAGTTACCGAACTACTAACTATGGCTACACCTTC. Its translation is CASSYRTTNYGYTF.

The chain is built from TRBV6-5 and TRBJ1-1; D is ambiguous. Trimming cost V 8 bases and J 6 bases, with 16 bases left between them. Germline V gives CDR1 MNHEY, CDR2 SVGAGI. CDR3 length: 13 residues. CDR3 protein: CASELSRGAEAFF. The CDR3 coding sequence is TGTGCCAGCGAACTCTCTCGGGGAGCTGAAGCTTTCTTT.

The chain's CDR3 is CASSSDLGRGGYTF. DNA of the CDR3: TGTGCCAGCAGTTCCGACCTCGGGAGAGGAGGCTACACCTTC. The J gene is TRBJ1-2, the V gene TRBV28; the D is unclear. The V end was cut by 4 bases, the J end by 8 bases, with 17 bases between. The CDR3 totals 14 residues. CDR1 and CDR2 (germline): MDHEN, SYDVKM.

The J gene is TRBJ2-1, the V gene TRBV6-2 or TRBV6-3, with 11 nucleotides matching TRBD2. CDR1 is MNHEY and CDR2 is SVGEGT in the germline V gene. This CDR3 is 13 amino acids long. Germline trimming cut 6 bases from V and 7 bases from J; bases unmatched to any gene: 2. This CDR3 reads CASSRTSGNEQFF. The CDR3 DNA reads TGTGCCAGCAGCCGGACTAGCGGGAATGAGCAGTTCTTC.

The V and J genes are TRBV7-9 and TRBJ2-1; perhaps TRBD2 as D (6 bases). The V gene's germline CDR1 is SEHNR and CDR2 FQNEAQ (reference sequence). This CDR3 spans 17 amino acids. V lost 5 bases and J 2 bases, leaving 19 bases between the germline ends. The CDR3 spells CASSLPPSEGPYNEQFF. For the CDR3, the DNA is TGTGCCAGCAGCCTACCACCTTCGGAGGGGCCCTACAATGAGCAGTTCTTC.

The genes are TRBV27 and TRBJ2-7; TRBD2 aligns across 7 bases. After removal of 8 bases from V and 2 bases from J, the junction contained 3 bases not matched to a gene. Germline CDR1 and CDR2: MNHEY and SMNVEV (reference sequence). This CDR3 is built from 12 residues. The CDR3: CASGRETYEQYF. CDR3 DNA: TGTGCCAGCGGGAGGGAAACCTACGAGCAGTACTTC.

The V and J genes are TRBV2 and TRBJ1-1; D ambiguous. This CDR3 is 11 amino acids long. The V and J ends lost 8 bases and 4 bases respectively, with 8 bases between them. In germline, CDR1 is SNHLY, CDR2 FYNNEI. This CDR3 reads CASSPPTEAFF. CDR3 nucleotides: TGTGCCAGCTCTCCGCCCACTGAAGCTTTCTTT. Full variable domain (remainder filled in from reference TRBV2 and TRBJ1-1): EPEVTQTPSHQVTQMGQEVILRCVPISNHLYFYWYRQILGQKVEFLVSFYNNEISEKSEIFDDQFSVERPDGSNFTLKIRSTKLEDSAMYFCASSPPTEAFFGQGTRLTVV.

The chain employs TRBV28 and TRBJ1-2; D is possibly TRBD1 (5 bases). The CDR3 contains 14 residues. Looked up from germline, CDR1 is MDHEN and CDR2 is SYDVKM. V was cut by 5 bases and J by 5 bases, with 15 bases left in between. DNA of the CDR3: TGTGCCAGCAGTCGACGGGACCTTTTTTATGGCTACACCTTC. Translating it yields CASSRRDLFYGYTF.